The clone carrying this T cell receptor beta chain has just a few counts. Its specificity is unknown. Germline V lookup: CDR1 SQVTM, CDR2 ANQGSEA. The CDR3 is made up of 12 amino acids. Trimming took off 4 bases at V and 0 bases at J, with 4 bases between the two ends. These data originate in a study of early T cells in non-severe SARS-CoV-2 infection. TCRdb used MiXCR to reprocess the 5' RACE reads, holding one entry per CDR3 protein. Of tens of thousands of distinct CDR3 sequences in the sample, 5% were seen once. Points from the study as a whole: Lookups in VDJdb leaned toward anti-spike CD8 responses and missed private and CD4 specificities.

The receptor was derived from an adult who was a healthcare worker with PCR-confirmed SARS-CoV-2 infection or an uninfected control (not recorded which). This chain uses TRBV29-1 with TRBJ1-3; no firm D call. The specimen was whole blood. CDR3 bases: TGCAGCGTTGCCTTCTCTGGAAACACCATATATTTT. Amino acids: CSVAFSGNTIYF.